The clone carrying this T cell receptor (beta chain) appeared a few times. The sample originates from a study of T-cell memory formation after mild COVID-19. Across the whole study: Largely donor-specific sequence clusters came from a couple of donors.

TCRdb passed the 5' RACE reads through MiXCR, listing each CDR3 protein once. The data hold over 40,000 distinct CDR3 sequences, with roughly an eighth observed a single time. The CDR3 has 17 residues. Looked up from germline, CDR1 is KGHSH and CDR2 is LQKENI. Between the trimmed V and J ends, which lost 0 bases and 1 base, there was a span of 16 bases. Sequenced input: PBMCs or a T cell subset sorted from them (not recorded which). This sequence was found in a man aged 18-30 years who had mild COVID-19 (a few samples of this study predate the infection). Cell type and time point are not known. The rearrangement uses TRBV18 and TRBJ2-7, with a weak D call TRBD2 (7 bases). The CDR3 DNA is TGTGCCAGCTCACCACCCTCTGCCAGGGGACTATCCTACGAGCAGTACTTC. This sequence encodes CASSPPSARGLSYEQYF.